Described below is a single T cell receptor beta chain sequence and its context. Its antigen remains unknown. The CDR3 length is 14 residues. Germline assignment: CDR1 SGHNT and CDR2 YYREEE (reference sequence). V was pared by 1 base and J by 4 bases, with 11 bases between. Autoimmune disease history or systemic immunosuppression meant exclusion. Sampling times: baseline, cycle 4 day 1, cycle 7 day 1. These data come from a study of OX40 agonist ivuxolimab in advanced cancers. Study conclusions and caveats: Part of the nonresponder group also had normalized T-cell clonal expansion that was low.

Clones were read by immunoSEQ multiplex PCR, and TCRdb kept only the in-frame ones, dropping some. The sample gives approximately 40,000 clones, 70% to 90% of which show up once; about 13% is in the top ten. The source material was CD4+ or CD8+ T cells sorted from blood, sampled in a trial of the OX40 agonist ivuxolimab. This chain connects TRBV5-4 to TRBJ1-1, with D hard to call. The sequence was obtained from an adult with an advanced solid tumor such as melanoma, head and neck, liver or kidney cancer. The CDR3, as DNA: TGTGCCAGCAGCTTGATCGGAAAGAGCACTGAAGCTTTCTTT. Residues: CASSLIGKSTEAFF.